Detailed here is one TCR beta chain. This CDR3 is also generated by other DNA sequences in the sample. This entry comes from a study of cytomegalovirus exposure and HLA in healthy donors. V was clipped by 0 bases and J by 2 bases, with 8 bases between them. CDR3 size: 14 residues. The germline gives CDR1 MGHRA, CDR2 YSYEKL. The PCR contained 60 Vbeta and 13 Jbeta primers. This table comes from immunoSEQ multiplex PCR, and its TCRdb copy is limited to in-frame clones, with some not included. Of fewer than 85,000 clones in the sample, around 76% were seen once. The source is a male donor in good health and CMV-seropositive. The V gene is TRBV4-1, the J gene TRBJ2-7; D is perhaps TRBD1 (5 bases). Sequencing was carried out using PBMCs. The CDR3 loop reads CASSQDRVAYEQYF. CDR3 DNA sequence: TGCGCCAGCAGCCAAGACAGGGTGGCCTACGAGCAGTACTTC.